This TCR beta chain was retrieved from a study of CD8 T cells in Susac syndrome. The patients serving as multiple sclerosis controls were treatment-naive. They had stable or active relapsing-remitting disease and fulfilled revised McDonald criteria. TEMRA cells were FACS-enriched, unlike CD8+ and CD4+ T cells, which were negatively isolated. RNA in amounts of about 0.45 to 1 ug was reverse transcribed with random hexamers. Amplification of the TCR beta CDR3 was carried out by immunoSEQ multiplex PCR, which spanned a total of 54 Vbeta and 13 Jbeta segments. TCRdb ran MiXCR on the immunoSEQ multiplex PCR reads and lists one entry per CDR3 protein. The table records 200,000 to 250,000 distinct CDR3 sequences, roughly 96% of them present only once. Overall study findings and caveats: The authors acknowledged that their TCR sequencing and HLA analysis involved a relatively small number of individuals.

Looked up from germline, CDR1 is SQVTM and CDR2 is ANQGSEA. The CDR3 extends over 13 amino acids. Trimming removed 4 bases at V and 6 bases at J, with 16 bases between. This clonotype was counted between two and nine times. Its antigen is unidentified. The specimen sequenced was CD4+ T cells from PBMCs. This chain connects TRBV29-1 to TRBJ2-7; D is unresolved. The source of this sequence is a human donor with multiple sclerosis. The CDR3 DNA reads as TGCAGCGTTGTGGCCCAACTTAACTCCGAGCAGTACTTC. The encoded protein is CSVVAQLNSEQYF.